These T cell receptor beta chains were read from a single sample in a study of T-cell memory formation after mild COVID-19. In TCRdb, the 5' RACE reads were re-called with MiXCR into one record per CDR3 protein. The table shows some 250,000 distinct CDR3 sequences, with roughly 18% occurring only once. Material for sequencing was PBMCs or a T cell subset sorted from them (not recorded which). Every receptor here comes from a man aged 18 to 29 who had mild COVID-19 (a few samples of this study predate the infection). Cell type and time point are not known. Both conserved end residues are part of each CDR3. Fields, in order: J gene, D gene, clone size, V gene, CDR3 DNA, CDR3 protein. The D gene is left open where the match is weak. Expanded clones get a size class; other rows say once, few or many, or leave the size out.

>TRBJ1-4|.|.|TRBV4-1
TGCGCCAGCAGCCAGGTCCGTTACAATGAAAAACTGTTTTTT
CASSQVRYNEKLFF
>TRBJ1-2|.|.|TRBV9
TGTGCCAGCAGCGGTGACCGCAGGTTGTATGGCTACACCTTC
CASSGDRRLYGYTF
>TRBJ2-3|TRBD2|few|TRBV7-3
TGTGCCAGCAGCTTAATCCGGGGGGGTCAAGATACGCAGTATTTT
CASSLIRGGQDTQYF
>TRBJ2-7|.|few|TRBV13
TGTGCCAGCAGCTTAGGCCCAGGATCGTGGGAGCAGTACTTC
CASSLGPGSWEQYF
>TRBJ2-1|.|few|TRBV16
TGTGCCAGCAGCCAAGGGGGGCTGGATGAGCAGTTCTTC
CASSQGGLDEQFF
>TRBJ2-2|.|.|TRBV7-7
TGTGACAGCAGCCCAGGCTGGGACGGACCCGCCGGGGAGCTGTTTTTT
CDSSPGWDGPAGELFF
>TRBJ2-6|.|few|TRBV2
TGTGCCAGCAGTGAAGTTAGGGCTAGGGCCAACGTCCTGACTTTC
CASSEVRARANVLTF
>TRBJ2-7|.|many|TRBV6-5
TGTGCCAGCAGTTACGGGCAGGCCTCCTACGAGCAGTACTTC
CASSYGQASYEQYF
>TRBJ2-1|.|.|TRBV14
TGTGCCAGCAGCCGGACGGGACTTTACAATGAGCAGTTCTTC
CASSRTGLYNEQFF
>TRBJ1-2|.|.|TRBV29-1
TGCAGCGCCTCCATCCCCCGGGTTTCGAGCTATGGCTACACCTTC
CSASIPRVSSYGYTF
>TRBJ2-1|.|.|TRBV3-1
TGTGCCAGCAGCCAAGATACCGTGCCCTACAATGAGCAGTTCTTC
CASSQDTVPYNEQFF
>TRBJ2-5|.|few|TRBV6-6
TGTGCCAGCACCCTTTCCGGGGTCCAAGAGACCCAGTACTTC
CASTLSGVQETQYF
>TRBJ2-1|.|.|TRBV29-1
TGCAGCGCCGACGGGGGCGCTGAGCAGTTCTTC
CSADGGAEQFF
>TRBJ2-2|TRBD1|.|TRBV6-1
TGTGCCAGCAGTAAAACAGGGGGCGTTGGCACCGGGGAGCTGTTTTTT
CASSKTGGVGTGELFF
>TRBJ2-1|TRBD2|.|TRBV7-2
TGTGCCAGCAGCTTAGAGGGGAGGGATGAGCAGTTCTTC
CASSLEGRDEQFF
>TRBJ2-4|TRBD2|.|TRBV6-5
TGTGCCAGCAGTTACACGGGGGGGCCTATGAACATTCAGTACTTC
CASSYTGGPMNIQYF
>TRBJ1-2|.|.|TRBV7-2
TGTGCCAGCAGCTCGCCCCCCAGAACTAACTATGGCTACACCTTC
CASSSPPRTNYGYTF
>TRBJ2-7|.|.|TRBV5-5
TGTGCCAGCAGCTTCGGGCAGGCGAGTTTTGGCGAGCAGTACTTC
CASSFGQASFGEQYF
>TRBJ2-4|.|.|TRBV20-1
TGCAGTGCTATAAAGGGAACCAAAAACATTCAGTACTTC
CSAIKGTKNIQYF
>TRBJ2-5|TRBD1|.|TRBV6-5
TGTGCCAGCAGGGACAGGGGGTCGCGGGAGACCCAGTACTTC
CASRDRGSRETQYF
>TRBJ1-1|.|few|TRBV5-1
TGCGCCAGCAGCTTCACATCGGGCACTGAAGCTTTCTTT
CASSFTSGTEAFF
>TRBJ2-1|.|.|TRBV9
TGTGCCAGCAGCGTAGGTCCGGGGGACCACAATGAGCAGTTCTTC
CASSVGPGDHNEQFF
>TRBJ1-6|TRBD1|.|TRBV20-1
TGCAGTGCTAGAGTACAGGGGAATTCACCCCTCCACTTT
CSARVQGNSPLHF
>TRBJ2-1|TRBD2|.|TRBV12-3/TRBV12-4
TGTGCCAGCAGTTTTGGTAGCGGGGGGGACCCTGAGCAGTTCTTC
CASSFGSGGDPEQFF
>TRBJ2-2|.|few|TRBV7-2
TGTGCCAGCAGCTTTGCCCACACCGGGGAGCTGTTTTTT
CASSFAHTGELFF
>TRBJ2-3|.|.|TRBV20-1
TGCAGTGGGGCGGGCGGCTTTAGCACAGATACGCAGTATTTT
CSGAGGFSTDTQYF
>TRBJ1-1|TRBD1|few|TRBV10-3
TGTGCCATCAGTGAGTCGGGACAGGTCTCCGAAGCTTTCTTT
CAISESGQVSEAFF
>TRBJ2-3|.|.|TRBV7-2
TGTGCCAGCAGCTTATATCCGGGGGCGGCAGATACGCAGTATTTT
CASSLYPGAADTQYF
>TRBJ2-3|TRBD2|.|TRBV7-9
TGTGCCAGCAGTTTGGCTAGCGGGGACACAGATACGCAGTATTTT
CASSLASGDTDTQYF
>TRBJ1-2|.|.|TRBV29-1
TGCAGCGTTGAAGAGGACTATGGCTACACCTTC
CSVEEDYGYTF
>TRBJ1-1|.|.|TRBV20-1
TGCAGTGCAGGGGGGCGGGGAAGAGGGAACACTGAAGCTTTCTTT
CSAGGRGRGNTEAFF
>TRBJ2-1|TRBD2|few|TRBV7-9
TGTGCCAGCAGCGCTAGACTAGCGGGGGATGAGCAGTTCTTC
CASSARLAGDEQFF
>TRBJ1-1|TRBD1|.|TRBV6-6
TGTGCCAGCAGTTACGAAGGGGGCGGGAGGACTGAAGCTTTCTTT
CASSYEGGGRTEAFF
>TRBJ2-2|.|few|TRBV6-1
TGTGCCAGCAGGTCTAGCGCGAACACCGGGGAGCTGTTTTTT
CASRSSANTGELFF
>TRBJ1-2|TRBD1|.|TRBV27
TGTGCCAGCAGTTTAGGTACAGGGGCAGCTAACTATGGCTACACCTTC
CASSLGTGAANYGYTF
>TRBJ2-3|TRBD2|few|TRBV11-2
TGTGCCAGCAGCTTCGGGCGGGGGGGCACAGATACGCAGTATTTT
CASSFGRGGTDTQYF
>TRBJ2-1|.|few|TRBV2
TGTGCCAGCAGTGGGCCGGGGAACAATGAGCAGTTCTTC
CASSGPGNNEQFF
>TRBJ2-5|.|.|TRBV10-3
TGTGCCATCAGTGACCCGGACCCTCGGACCCAGTACTTC
CAISDPDPRTQYF
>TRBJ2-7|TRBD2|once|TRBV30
TGTGCCTGCGGGACTAGCGTTTTCTACGAGCAGTACTTC
CACGTSVFYEQYF
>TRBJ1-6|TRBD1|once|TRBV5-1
TGCGCCAGCAGCCCGGGACAGCTAGGGAATAATTCACCCCTCCACTTT
CASSPGQLGNNSPLHF
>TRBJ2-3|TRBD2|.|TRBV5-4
TGTGCCAGCAGCTACGCGGGGGGGCCCCCAGATACGCAGTATTTT
CASSYAGGPPDTQYF
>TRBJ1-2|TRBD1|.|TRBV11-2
TGTGCCAGCAGCTTAGACCGGGACAGATCTCTCACCTTC
CASSLDRDRSLTF
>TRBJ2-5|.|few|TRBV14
TGTGCCAGCAGCCAAGGGACGGGGGGCAGCGAGACCCAGTACTTC
CASSQGTGGSETQYF
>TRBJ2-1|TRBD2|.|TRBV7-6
TGTGCCAGCAGCCCGGGACTAGGTGGCCCTGAGCAGTTCTTC
CASSPGLGGPEQFF